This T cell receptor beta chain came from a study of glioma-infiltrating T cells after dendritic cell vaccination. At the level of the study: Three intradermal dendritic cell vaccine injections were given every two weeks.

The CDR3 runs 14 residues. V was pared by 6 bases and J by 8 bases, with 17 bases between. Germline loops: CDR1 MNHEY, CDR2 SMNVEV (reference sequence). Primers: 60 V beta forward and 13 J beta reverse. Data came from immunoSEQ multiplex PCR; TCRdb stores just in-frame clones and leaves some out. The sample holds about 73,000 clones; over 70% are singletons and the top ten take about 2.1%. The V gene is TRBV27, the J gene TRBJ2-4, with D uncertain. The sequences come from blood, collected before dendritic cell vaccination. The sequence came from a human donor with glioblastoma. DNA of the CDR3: TGTGCCAGCAGGGCCTTCGGAGTAAATGACATTCAGTACTTC. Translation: CASRAFGVNDIQYF.